Shown below are 16 T cell receptor beta chains from a single sample sequenced in a study of T cell repertoires in cytomegalovirus infection. TCRdb re-called the reads through MiXCR, storing one row per CDR3 protein. In the table there are some 450,000 distinct CDR3 sequences, roughly 30% of which are singletons. Sequenced input: PBMCs. The receptors stem from a human donor in good health (CMV status not recorded). Some clones in this sample may be carry-over from other donors' samples.

This clonotype was seen a handful of times. V is TRBV2 and J is TRBJ1-6; the D gene is possibly TRBD1 (5 bases). The CDR3 sequence is 15 residues long. CDR1 is SNHLY and CDR2 is FYNNEI in the germline V gene. The V and J ends lost 6 bases and 9 bases respectively, with 18 bases between them. The CDR3 nucleotides are TGTGCCAGCAGGGTCAGGGACGTGGGCAGTTCACCCCTCCACTTT. This sequence encodes CASRVRDVGSSPLHF.

This clonotype was seen many times. The rearrangement links TRBV12-3 or TRBV12-4 to TRBJ1-1, with 7 bases fitting TRBD1. This CDR3 has 16 residues. With V trimmed by 6 bases and J by 0 bases, 10 bases remained unmatched. CDR3 residues: CASSHPGTAMNTEAFF. The CDR3 nucleotides are TGTGCCAGCAGCCACCCCGGGACAGCTATGAACACTGAAGCTTTCTTT.

This chain connects TRBV2 to TRBJ1-2; D not resolved. V gave up 6 bases and J gave up 6 bases, with 8 bases separating them. The CDR3 totals 11 residues. Germline V gene lookup returns CDR1 SNHLY and CDR2 FYNNEI. The CDR3: CASRGFHGYTF. In nucleotides, the CDR3 is TGTGCCAGCAGGGGGTTCCATGGCTACACCTTC.

This clonotype was picked up a small number of times. The rearrangement uses TRBV6-6 and TRBJ2-3; D uncertain. Germline CDR1 MNHNY, CDR2 SVGAGI (reference sequence). The CDR3 loop spans 15 amino acids. Between the trimmed V and J ends, which lost 5 bases and 4 bases, there was a span of 16 bases. CDR3 sequence: CASSAIGSVSDTQYF. The CDR3 DNA reads as TGTGCCAGCAGTGCCATCGGTTCGGTTTCAGATACGCAGTATTTT.

To note about this clonotype: At one of its ends the junction is not consistent with the germline gene, which may arise from a read error. The chain recombines TRBV6-1 with TRBJ1-1; D uncertain. CDR1 is MNHNS and CDR2 is SASEGT in the germline V gene. CDR3 size: 15 residues. The CDR3 spells CASRDTDGIYTEALF. In nucleotides, the CDR3 is TGTGCCAGCAGAGATACGGACGGGATTTATACTGAAGCTTTATTT.

This clonotype came up many times. The genes are TRBV7-8 and TRBJ1-3; 10 nucleotides agree with TRBD1. Germline V gene lookup returns CDR1 SGHVS and CDR2 FQNEAQ. The V segment lost 5 bases and the J segment 2 bases; nucleotides outside the gene matches: 9. The CDR3 extends over 17 amino acids. CDR3 sequence (DNA): TGTGCCAGCAGCATTCAGCAGGGACAGGGGCCTGGAAACACCATATATTTT. This codes for CASSIQQGQGPGNTIYF.

The sample holds a few counts of this clonotype. J is TRBJ1-1 and V is TRBV6-2 or TRBV6-3; D uncertain. There are 13 residues in the CDR3. Trimming shortened V by 2 bases and J by 4 bases, and 8 bases separated the two germline ends. Germline values: CDR1 MNHEY, CDR2 SVGEGT. This chain's CDR3 is CASSYGSSTEAFF. The CDR3 region has the DNA TGTGCCAGCAGTTACGGGAGTAGCACTGAAGCTTTCTTT.

This rearrangement joins TRBV4-1 to TRBJ2-7, with D unclear. Trimming left V 4 bases short and J 5 bases short, with 15 bases between. This CDR3 contains 14 residues. Germline CDR1 and CDR2: MGHRA and YSYEKL. For the CDR3, the DNA is TGCGCCAGCAGCCCCGAGCCGGGTATCCACGAGCAGTACTTC. Translated: CASSPEPGIHEQYF.

This clonotype was seen a few times. This sequence joins TRBV6-1 and TRBJ1-2, with 9 bases lining up with TRBD1. CDR3 length equals 15 residues. Germline-derived CDR1 and CDR2 are MNHNS and SASEGT. The J segment lost 5 bases and the V segment lost 2 bases, leaving 6 bases of the junction unmatched. The CDR3, as DNA: TGTGCCAGCAGTGAATGGGGACAGGGCGGGTATGGCTACACCTTC. This translates into CASSEWGQGGYGYTF.

This clonotype was detected many times. The gene calls are TRBV7-2 and TRBJ2-5; TRBD2 is a possible D gene (5 bases). CDR1 and CDR2 (germline): SGHTA, FQGNSA. V lost 5 bases, J lost 2 bases, and 12 bases lay in between. This CDR3 spans 14 amino acids. The CDR3 loop is CASSPGLAQETQYF. The CDR3, as DNA: TGTGCCAGCAGCCCTGGGCTAGCACAAGAGACCCAGTACTTC.

This clonotype was counted a single time. This chain uses TRBV11-2 with TRBJ2-7, with a tentative D call TRBD2 (5 bases). V lost 5 bases, J lost 0 bases, and 11 bases lay in between. The germline gives CDR1 SGHAT, CDR2 FQNNGV. This CDR3 comprises 14 residues. CDR3 loop: CASSQDYSSYEQYF. CDR3 nucleotides: TGTGCCAGCAGCCAAGACTACAGCTCCTACGAGCAGTACTTC.

The chain joins TRBV4-1 to TRBJ1-1, with D maybe TRBD1 (5 bases). The CDR3 contains 14 residues. V was shortened by 7 bases and J by 2 bases, with 14 bases between the two germline ends. Germline loops: CDR1 MGHRA, CDR2 YSYEKL. CDR3 sequence: CASIQPTVNTEAFF. The DNA for the CDR3 is TGCGCCAGCATCCAGCCGACAGTAAACACTGAAGCTTTCTTT.

This clonotype was observed at least ten times. The chain joins TRBV7-6 to TRBJ2-3, with 12 bases fitting TRBD2. With V trimmed by 5 bases and J by 2 bases, 8 bases remained unmatched. The CDR3 has 17 residues. Germline V gene lookup returns CDR1 SGHVS and CDR2 FNYEAQ. The CDR3 DNA follows: TGTGCCAGCAGCCGAACCTCTAGCGGGGGGGACACAGATACGCAGTATTTT. Its protein product is CASSRTSSGGDTDTQYF.

The rearrangement links TRBV5-8 to TRBJ2-1; no clear D gene. The CDR3 length is 17 residues. V was trimmed by 7 bases and J by 0 bases, leaving 20 bases between them. The germline gives CDR1 SGHTS, CDR2 YDEGEE. The chain's CDR3 is CASADAGVPVSYNEQFF. CDR3 DNA sequence: TGTGCCAGCGCCGACGCTGGTGTTCCAGTCTCCTACAATGAGCAGTTCTTC.

This clonotype was seen a single time. V is TRBV5-6 and J is TRBJ2-2; no clear D gene. This CDR3 region has 14 residues. Germline CDR1 reads SGHDT; CDR2 reads YYEEEE. Trimming removed 4 bases at V and 6 bases at J, with 13 bases between. As DNA, the CDR3 is TGTGCCAGCAGCCCTCCGTGGGCTCCCGGGGAGCTGTTTTTT. This sequence encodes CASSPPWAPGELFF.

The chain combines TRBV3-1 with TRBJ2-7; D remains ambiguous. V was pared by 0 bases and J by 6 bases, with 3 bases between. The germline CDR1 and CDR2 sequences are LGHDT and YNNKEL (reference sequence). The CDR3 length is 11 residues. The CDR3 reads CASSQDREQYF. In nucleotides, the CDR3 is TGTGCCAGCAGCCAAGATCGCGAGCAGTACTTC.